These T cell receptor beta chains were read from a single sample in a study of radiotherapy plus CTLA-4 blockade in lung cancer. Produced via immunoSEQ multiplex PCR; TCRdb's table is partial and in-frame only. The profile shows 75,000 to 100,000 clones, around 74% of them singletons. Sequencing used peripheral blood, obtained from a patient treated with radiotherapy plus ipilimumab. Source of these receptors: a human donor with non-small cell lung cancer who had a partial response to radiotherapy plus ipilimumab. Some clones in this sample may be carry-over from other donors' samples. CDR3s include the opening cysteine and the closing phenylalanine or tryptophan. Each record gives: J gene, D gene, V gene, clone size, CDR3 DNA, CDR3 protein. A D gene is named only where the DNA matches it firmly. Clone size is not always given. Where it is, it says once, few, many or a class for expanded clones.

TRBJ2-7 | NA | TRBV6-5 | few | TGTGCCAGCAGGTATCAGCCAGGTGATTCCTACGAGCAGTACTTC | CASRYQPGDSYEQYF
TRBJ1-1 | TRBD1 | TRBV19 | few | TGTGCCAGTAGTACCGGACAGGGAGCTGAAGCTTTCTTT | CASSTGQGAEAFF
TRBJ1-6 | NA | TRBV7-9 | few | TGTGCCAGCAGCTCGACCACGACTCAGTCCTATAATTCACCCCTCCACTTT | CASSSTTTQSYNSPLHF
TRBJ2-5 | TRBD1 | TRBV5-1 | NA | TGCGCCAGCAGCACGACAGGGGAAGAGACCCAGTACTTC | CASSTTGEETQYF
TRBJ2-7 | NA | TRBV6-5 | NA | TGTGCCAGCAGACACCCAGCCGGGAGCCCCTACGAGCAGTACTTC | CASRHPAGSPYEQYF
TRBJ1-3 | NA | TRBV5-4 | few | TGTGCCAGCAGCCTTCAGGGGCCTGGAAACACCATATATTTT | CASSLQGPGNTIYF
TRBJ2-1 | NA | TRBV18 | few | TGTGCCAGCTCACCCACAGGGTGGGGCGACAATGAGCAGTTCTTC | CASSPTGWGDNEQFF
TRBJ1-2 | TRBD1 | TRBV9 | NA | TGTGCCAGCAGCGGCGGGACAGGGCTGAACTATGGCTACACCTTC | CASSGGTGLNYGYTF
TRBJ2-3 | TRBD1 | TRBV6-1 | few | TGTGCCAGCTACAGGGGGAACACAGATACGCAGTATTTT | CASYRGNTDTQYF
TRBJ2-2 | NA | TRBV5-1 | once | TGCGCCAGCAGCAGCTCTAACACCGGGGAGCTGTTTTTT | CASSSSNTGELFF
TRBJ2-1 | TRBD2 | TRBV30 | few | TGTGCCTGGATGGGGGGGACTAGCGTGGGATGGAGCAATGAGCAGTTCTTC | CAWMGGTSVGWSNEQFF
TRBJ1-1 | NA | TRBV19 | NA | TGTGCCAGTAGCAGACACGAGCCAGGGCGGCCTGAAGCTTTCTTT | CASSRHEPGRPEAFF
TRBJ1-4 | NA | TRBV4-3 | NA | TGCGCCAGCAGCACCAGACAGTACTCAAATGAAAAACTGTTTTTT | CASSTRQYSNEKLFF
TRBJ1-3 | NA | TRBV4-3 | NA | TGCGCCAGCAGCCAAGACAAGAGCTCTGGAAACACCATATATTTT | CASSQDKSSGNTIYF
TRBJ1-2 | NA | TRBV30 | NA | TGTGCCTGGACAGGACTCCCTAGTATCTATGGCTACACCTTC | CAWTGLPSIYGYTF
TRBJ2-1 | TRBD2 | TRBV5-1 | NA | TGCGCCAGCAGCTTAGGGCGGGAGAATGAGCAGTTCTTC | CASSLGRENEQFF
TRBJ1-5 | NA | TRBV7-9 | NA | TGTGCCAGCAGCTTAGCAGGGGATCAGCCCCAGCATTTT | CASSLAGDQPQHF
TRBJ1-4 | TRBD1 | TRBV6-5 | NA | TGTGCCAGCATGGGACAGGGTCGCGAAAAACTGTTTTTT | CASMGQGREKLFF
TRBJ1-5 | TRBD1 | TRBV15 | NA | TGTGCCACCAGCAGAACCACAGGGGTAAATCAGCCCCAGCATTTT | CATSRTTGVNQPQHF
TRBJ2-7 | NA | TRBV6-1 | once | TGTGCCAGCAGCCCGTCAGCGGGCCCCTACGAGCAGTACTTC | CASSPSAGPYEQYF
TRBJ2-2 | NA | TRBV7-7 | NA | TGTGCCAGCAGCCCGCGGGGGCTGAATAACACCGGGGAGCTGTTTTTT | CASSPRGLNNTGELFF
TRBJ1-1 | NA | TRBV28 | NA | TGTGCCACCCATCGCGGGGGGGAAGCTTTCTTT | CATHRGGEAFF
TRBJ2-1 | TRBD2 | TRBV29-1 | NA | TGCAGCGTTGAGTTGAGGGGACTAGCGGTATACAATGAGCAGTTCTTC | CSVELRGLAVYNEQFF
TRBJ1-1 | NA | TRBV14 | NA | TGTGCCAGCAGCCAAGTGCAGGGTCTCGCGAACACTGAAGCTTTCTTT | CASSQVQGLANTEAFF
TRBJ2-3 | NA | TRBV18 | NA | TGTGCCAGCTCCCAAGAGACAGTTCTAACAGATACGCAGTATTTT | CASSQETVLTDTQYF
TRBJ1-2 | TRBD1 | TRBV11-3 | NA | TGTGCCAGCAGCCCCAGGGGGAACGGCTACACCTTC | CASSPRGNGYTF